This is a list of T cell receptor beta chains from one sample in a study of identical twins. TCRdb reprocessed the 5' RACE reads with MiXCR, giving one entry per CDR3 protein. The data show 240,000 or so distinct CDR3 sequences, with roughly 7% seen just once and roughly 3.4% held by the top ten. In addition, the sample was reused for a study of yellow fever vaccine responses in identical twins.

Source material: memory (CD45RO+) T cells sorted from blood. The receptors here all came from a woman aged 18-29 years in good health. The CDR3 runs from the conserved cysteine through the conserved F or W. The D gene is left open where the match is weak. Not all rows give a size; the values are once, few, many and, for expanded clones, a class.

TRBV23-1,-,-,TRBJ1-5,CASSQSDRLGSQPQHF,TGCGCCAGCAGTCAATCGGACAGATTAGGGAGTCAGCCCCAGCATTTT
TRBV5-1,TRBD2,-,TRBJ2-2,CASSRTSGTNTGELFF,TGCGCCAGCAGCAGGACTAGCGGAACGAACACCGGGGAGCTGTTTTTT
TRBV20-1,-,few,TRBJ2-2,CSANRVSNTGELFF,TGCAGTGCTAACAGGGTATCGAACACCGGGGAGCTGTTTTTT
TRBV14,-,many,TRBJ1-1,CASSPWEGDHTEAFF,TGTGCCAGCAGCCCCTGGGAAGGGGATCACACTGAAGCTTTCTTT
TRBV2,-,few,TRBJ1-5,CASSEGRISGQPQHF,TGTGCCAGCAGTGAAGGGCGGATCAGTGGTCAGCCCCAGCATTTT
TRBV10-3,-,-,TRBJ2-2,CAISGTSQGVDGGELFF,TGTGCCATCAGTGGAACTAGCCAGGGAGTAGATGGCGGGGAGCTGTTTTTT
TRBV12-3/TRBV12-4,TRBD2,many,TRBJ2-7,CASSPLAGVIHEQYF,TGTGCCAGCAGTCCCCTAGCGGGAGTTATACACGAGCAGTACTTC
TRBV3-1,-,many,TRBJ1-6,CASSQDLGQNNSPLHF,TGTGCCAGCAGCCAAGATTTGGGGCAGAATAATTCACCCCTCCACTTT
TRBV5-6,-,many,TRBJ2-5,CASSLGRETQYF,TGCGCCAGCAGCTTGGGGCGAGAGACCCAGTACTTC
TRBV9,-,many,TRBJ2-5,CASSVAVDTVETQYF,TGTGCCAGCAGCGTAGCTGTCGACACGGTAGAGACCCAGTACTTC
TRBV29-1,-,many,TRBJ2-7,CSVEDPRGPTYEQYF,TGCAGCGTTGAAGATCCCCGGGGGCCTACCTACGAGCAGTACTTC
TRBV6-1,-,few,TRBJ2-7,CASSDLQTTREQYF,TGTGCCAGCAGTGACCTCCAAACGACTAGAGAGCAGTACTTC
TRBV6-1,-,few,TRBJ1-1,CASTPGAGATEAFF,TGTGCCAGCACCCCGGGGGCTGGGGCCACTGAAGCTTTCTTT
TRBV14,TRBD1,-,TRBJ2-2,CASSQGNPGQFSNTGKLFF,TGTGCCAGCAGCCAAGGAAACCCGGGACAGTTCTCGAACACCGGGAAGCTGTTTTTT
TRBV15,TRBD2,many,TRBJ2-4,CATSRDSSGSNIQYF,TGTGCCACCAGCAGGGATAGTAGCGGGAGTAACATTCAGTACTTC
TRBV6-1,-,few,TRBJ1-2,CASSEALQGRNYGYTF,TGTGCCAGCAGTGAAGCGCTACAGGGTCGCAACTATGGCTACACCTTC
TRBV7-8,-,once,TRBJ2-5,CASSLLRAGETQYF,TGTGCCAGCAGCCTGCTCAGGGCGGGAGAGACCCAGTACTTC
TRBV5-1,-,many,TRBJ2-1,CASSLDGRSYNEQFF,TGCGCCAGCAGCTTAGACGGTCGCTCCTACAATGAGCAGTTCTTC
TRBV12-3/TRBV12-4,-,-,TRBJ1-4,CASSPGAYNEKLFF,TGTGCCAGCAGTCCAGGGGCCTATAATGAAAAACTGTTTTTT
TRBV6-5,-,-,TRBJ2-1,CASSLPTPTGVYNEQFF,TGTGCCAGCAGTTTACCCACCCCCACGGGGGTCTACAATGAGCAGTTCTTC
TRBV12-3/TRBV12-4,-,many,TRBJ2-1,CASSERATYNEQFF,TGTGCCAGCTCGGAGCGGGCGACCTACAATGAGCAGTTCTTC
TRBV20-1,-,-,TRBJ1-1,CSARLTQGLSAYDTEAFF,TGCAGTGCTAGACTCACGCAGGGGCTGAGTGCCTATGACACTGAAGCTTTCTTT
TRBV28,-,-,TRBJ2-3,CASRIALGSTDTQYF,TGTGCCAGCAGGATAGCACTCGGGAGTACAGATACGCAGTATTTT
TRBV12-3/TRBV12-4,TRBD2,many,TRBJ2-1,CASSRGRGNEQFF,TGTGCCAGCAGTCGCGGGAGAGGCAATGAGCAGTTCTTC
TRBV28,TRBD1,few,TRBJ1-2,CASSRSGVGGQGSFGYGYTF,TGTGCCAGCAGCCGAAGTGGGGTCGGAGGACAGGGTTCATTTGGCTATGGCTACACCTTC
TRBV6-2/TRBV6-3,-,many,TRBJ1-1,CASSITENTEAFF,TGTGCCAGCAGCATCACAGAAAACACTGAAGCTTTCTTT
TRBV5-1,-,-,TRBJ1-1,CASSFGGTGTEAFF,TGCGCCAGCAGCTTCGGGGGGACCGGCACTGAAGCTTTCTTT
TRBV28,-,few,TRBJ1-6,CASSALTVTPLHF,TGTGCCAGCAGTGCCTTGACAGTCACACCCCTCCACTTT
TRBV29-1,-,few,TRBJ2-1,CSVELYQSQYNEQFF,TGCAGCGTTGAGCTTTATCAGTCACAATACAATGAGCAGTTCTTC
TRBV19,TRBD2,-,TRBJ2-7,CATARAGVVYEQYF,TGTGCCACAGCCAGGGCGGGAGTCGTCTACGAGCAGTACTTC
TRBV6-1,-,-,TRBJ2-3,CASGLPGHFRVTDTQYF,TGTGCCAGCGGTCTTCCAGGCCACTTTCGGGTCACAGATACGCAGTATTTT
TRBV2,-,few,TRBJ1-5,CASSRGQNNQPQHF,TGTGCCAGCAGCCGCGGACAGAACAATCAGCCCCAGCATTTT
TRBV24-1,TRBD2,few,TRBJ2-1,CATSDLAGGLDNEQFF,TGTGCCACCAGTGATCTAGCGGGAGGTTTGGACAATGAGCAGTTCTTC
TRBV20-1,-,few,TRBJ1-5,CSASRGVDQPQHF,TGCAGTGCTAGCAGGGGTGTTGATCAGCCCCAGCATTTT
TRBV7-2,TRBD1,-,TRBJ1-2,CASSLGGAGQGGIGYTF,TGTGCCAGCAGCTTAGGAGGGGCGGGACAGGGAGGAATTGGCTACACCTTC
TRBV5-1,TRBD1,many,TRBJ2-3,CASSMGQGTDTQYF,TGCGCCAGCAGCATGGGACAGGGCACAGATACGCAGTATTTT
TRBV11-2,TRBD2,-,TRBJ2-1,CASSTRTGGSGGHNEQFF,TGTGCCAGCAGCACCCGGACAGGCGGGAGCGGGGGGCACAATGAGCAGTTCTTC
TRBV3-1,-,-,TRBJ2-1,CASSQEYNEQFF,TGTGCCAGCAGCCAGGAGTACAATGAGCAGTTCTTC
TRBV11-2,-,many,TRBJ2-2,CASSALGRDRTGELFF,TGTGCCAGCAGCGCCCTGGGGCGGGACCGCACCGGGGAGCTGTTTTTT
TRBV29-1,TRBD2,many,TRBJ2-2,CSVETTTRTSGNTGELFF,TGCAGCGTTGAAACCACAACTCGGACTAGCGGAAACACCGGGGAGCTGTTTTTT
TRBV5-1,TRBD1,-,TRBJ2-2,CASSADRVNTGELFF,TGCGCCAGCAGCGCGGACAGGGTGAACACCGGGGAGCTGTTTTTT
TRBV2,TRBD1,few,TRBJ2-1,CAGSGTGLADNEQFF,TGTGCCGGATCCGGGACAGGGTTGGCTGACAATGAGCAGTTCTTC
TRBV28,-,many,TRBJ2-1,CASSLSGETGVEQFF,TGTGCCAGCAGTTTATCGGGGGAAACTGGGGTTGAGCAGTTCTTC
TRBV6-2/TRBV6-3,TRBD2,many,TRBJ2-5,CASSSRGGTQETQYF,TGTGCCAGCAGTTCTCGCGGGGGGACTCAAGAGACCCAGTACTTC
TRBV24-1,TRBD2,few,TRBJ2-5,CATSDSLGLAGRETQYF,TGTGCCACCAGTGATTCCTTGGGACTAGCAGGACGAGAGACCCAGTACTTC
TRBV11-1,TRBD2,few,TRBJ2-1,CASSPNSGGAYNEQFF,TGTGCCAGCAGCCCCAATAGCGGGGGGGCTTACAATGAGCAGTTCTTC